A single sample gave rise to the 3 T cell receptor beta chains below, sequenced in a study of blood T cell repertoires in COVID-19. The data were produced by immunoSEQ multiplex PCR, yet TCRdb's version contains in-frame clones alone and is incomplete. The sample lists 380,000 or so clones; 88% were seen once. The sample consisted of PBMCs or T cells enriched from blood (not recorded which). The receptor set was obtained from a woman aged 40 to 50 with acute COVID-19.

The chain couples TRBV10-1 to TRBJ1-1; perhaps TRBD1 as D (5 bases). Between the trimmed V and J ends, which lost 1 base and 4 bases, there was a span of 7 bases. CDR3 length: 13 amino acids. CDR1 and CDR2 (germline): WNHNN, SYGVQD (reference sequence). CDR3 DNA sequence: TGCGCCAGCAGTGAGTGGGGGGGCACTGAAGCTTTCTTT. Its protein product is CASSEWGGTEAFF.

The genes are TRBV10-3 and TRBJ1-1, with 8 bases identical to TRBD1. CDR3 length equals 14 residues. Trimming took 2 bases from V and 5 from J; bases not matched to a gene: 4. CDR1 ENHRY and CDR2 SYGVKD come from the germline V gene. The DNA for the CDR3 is TGTGCCATCAGTGAGGACAGGGGAGGAACTGAAGCTTTCTTT. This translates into CAISEDRGGTEAFF.

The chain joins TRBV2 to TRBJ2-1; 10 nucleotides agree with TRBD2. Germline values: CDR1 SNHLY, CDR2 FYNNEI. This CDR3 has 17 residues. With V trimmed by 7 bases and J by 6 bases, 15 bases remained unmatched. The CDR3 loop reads CASIPVRGSGGINEQFF. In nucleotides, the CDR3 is TGTGCCAGCATCCCCGTGCGGGGTAGCGGGGGGATCAATGAGCAGTTCTTC.